Presented here are 30 T cell receptor beta chains from one specimen sequenced in a study of T cells in Graves' hyperthyroidism and ophthalmopathy. RNA transcripts served as the template for amplifying TCR beta CDR3 regions. During a first-round RT-PCR of the TCR CDR3, the HTBI primer set was used. One entry per CDR3 protein, called by TCRdb with MiXCR from the multiplex PCR reads. This sample yields 750,000 to 950,000 distinct CDR3 sequences, of which 35% to 45% are seen a single time; 7.5% to 9.5% belongs to the top ten. Sequenced: blood. The receptors originated from a man aged 18 to 29 with Graves' hyperthyroidism.

This clonotype was picked up a small number of times. This chain joins TRBV10-1 and TRBJ2-7, with TRBD2 matching 9 bases. V lost 6 bases and J lost 5; bases outside the gene matches: 17. The CDR3 runs 17 residues. Germline values: CDR1 WNHNN, CDR2 SYGVQD (reference sequence). The DNA for the CDR3 is TGCGCCAGCAGCTATGGGGGCGCGGGAGGGCCTGGTCACGAGCAGTACTTC. It encodes CASSYGGAGGPGHEQYF.

This clonotype was seen repeatedly, ten times or more. The chain has TRBV2 and TRBJ2-2; D ambiguous. The ends were cut back, 3 bases at V and 9 bases at J, with 2 bases in the middle. The CDR3 spans 10 residues. Germline V gene lookup returns CDR1 SNHLY and CDR2 FYNNEI. CDR3 sequence reads: CASSDRELFF. The CDR3 DNA sequence: TGTGCCAGCAGTGACCGGGAGCTGTTTTTT.

This chain links TRBV4-1 with TRBJ1-1; D remains ambiguous. V was pared by 1 base and J by 1 base, with 7 bases between. This CDR3 region has 14 residues. Germline CDR1 reads MGHRA; CDR2 reads YSYEKL. As DNA, the CDR3 is TGCGCCAGCAGCCAAGGACACTCGAACACTGAAGCTTTCTTT. Translating it yields CASSQGHSNTEAFF.

This rearrangement joins TRBV7-2 to TRBJ2-6; 7 bases map to TRBD2. V shed 1 base and J 2 bases; nucleotides not matched to a gene: 8. The germline gives CDR1 SGHTA, CDR2 FQGNSA. The CDR3 has 18 amino acids. The CDR3 DNA reads TGTGCCAGCAGCTTAGTGGCGGGGAGGGCCCCTGGGGCCAACGTCCTGACTTTC. This codes for CASSLVAGRAPGANVLTF. Complete variable domain (other parts from reference TRBV7-2 and TRBJ2-6): GAGVSQSPSNKVTEKGKDVELRCDPISGHTALYWYRQSLGQGLEFLIYFQGNSAPDKSGLPSDRFSAERTGGSVSTLTIQRTQQEDSAVYLCASSLVAGRAPGANVLTFGAGSRLTVL.

The genes are TRBV29-1 and TRBJ1-1; D not certain. Looked up from germline, CDR1 is SQVTM and CDR2 is ANQGSEA. V was pared by 0 bases and J by 8 bases, with 13 bases between. The CDR3 has 13 residues. CDR3 bases: TGCAGCGTTGAAGATCCTGGTGGGAGGGAAGCTTTCTTT. Protein product: CSVEDPGGREAFF.

This clonotype was counted many times. The rearrangement uses TRBV5-1 and TRBJ2-2; 7 positions agree with TRBD1. CDR1 and CDR2 (germline): SGHRS, YFSETQ. The V gene end was trimmed by 5 bases and the J gene end by 2 bases; junction bases not matched to a gene: 3. The CDR3 covers 14 residues. CDR3 residues: CASRDRSNTGELFF. The CDR3 DNA is TGCGCCAGCAGGGACAGGAGCAACACCGGGGAGCTGTTTTTT.

The chain links TRBV6-5 to TRBJ1-2, with 7 positions matching TRBD1. The ends lost 5 bases at V and 0 bases at J; junction bases unmatched: 6. The CDR3 consists of 15 residues. CDR1 MNHEY and CDR2 SVGAGI come from the germline V gene. CDR3 region: CASSETGVSNYGYTF. The CDR3 DNA reads TGTGCCAGCAGTGAAACAGGGGTCTCTAACTATGGCTACACCTTC.

This clonotype was observed a few times. The chain combines TRBV4-1 with TRBJ1-5; D is undetermined. This CDR3 contains 15 residues. Germline V CDR1 and CDR2: MGHRA, YSYEKL. The germline V and J ends were trimmed by 0 bases and 9 bases, with 15 bases remaining between them. The CDR3 loop reads CASSQDGEVGTPQHF. For the CDR3, the DNA is TGCGCCAGCAGCCAAGATGGTGAGGTCGGAACGCCCCAGCATTTT.

This clonotype was seen more than once but under ten times. The V and J genes are TRBV7-8 and TRBJ1-2; tentative D call: TRBD1 (6 bases). Germline V lookup: CDR1 SGHVS, CDR2 FQNEAQ. V was cut by 1 base and J by 0 bases, with 9 bases left in between. There are 15 residues in the CDR3. The CDR3 coding sequence is TGTGCCAGCAGCTTAGTTCAGGGGTCTAACTATGGCTACACCTTC. Its translation is CASSLVQGSNYGYTF.

This clonotype came up many times. This rearrangement joins TRBV10-1 to TRBJ2-2; TRBD2 matches at 8 bases. Trimming at V came to 4 bases and at J to 0 bases, leaving 4 bases not matched to a gene. Germline lookup yields CDR1 WNHNN and CDR2 SYGVQD (reference sequence). The CDR3 sequence is 16 residues long. Here the CDR3 reads CASSAVAGSNTGELFF. CDR3 bases: TGCGCCAGCAGTGCAGTAGCGGGGTCGAACACCGGGGAGCTGTTTTTT.

In regard to this clonotype: A much larger clone sits a single nucleotide away, making a read error possible. The chain couples TRBV7-2 to TRBJ1-1; maybe TRBD1 (6 bases). CDR1 and CDR2 (germline): SGHTA, FQGNSA. Trimming removed 4 bases from V and 9 bases from J, with 24 bases in between. This CDR3 contains 16 residues. Here the CDR3 reads CASSSAWGDIQPQAFF. The CDR3 DNA sequence: TGTGCCAGCAGCTCAGCGTGGGGGGACATCCAGCCCCAAGCTTTCTTT.

This clonotype was picked up one time. Given a much more abundant clone one base away, this may be a read error. V usage is TRBV10-3 and J usage is TRBJ2-7, with D tentatively TRBD1 (8 bases). Germline V lookup: CDR1 ENHRY, CDR2 SYGVKD. The CDR3 extends over 14 amino acids. CDR3 loop: CAIRGETGDYGQYF. In nucleotides, the CDR3 is TGTGCCATCAGGGGTGAGACAGGGGACTACGGGCAGTACTTC.

Ten or more counts support this clonotype. The genes are TRBV15 and TRBJ2-3, with 7 nucleotides matching TRBD2. The germline gives CDR1 LNHNV, CDR2 YYDKDF (reference sequence). CDR3 length: 16 amino acids. V shed 0 bases and J 5 bases; nucleotides not matched to a gene: 8. CDR3: CATSRDLRELRDTQYF. The CDR3 bases are TGTGCCACCAGCAGAGATTTGCGGGAGCTACGAGATACGCAGTATTTT.

This clonotype was recorded at least ten times. This chain uses TRBV2 with TRBJ1-5; 11 bases line up with TRBD1. The CDR3 is 15 residues long. With V trimmed by 7 bases and J by 3 bases, 5 bases remained unmatched. CDR1 SNHLY and CDR2 FYNNEI come from the germline V gene. Written as DNA, the CDR3 is TGTGCCAGCACCGGGACAGGGGGTTCCAATCAGCCCCAGCATTTT. Its translation: CASTGTGGSNQPQHF.

The V call is TRBV15, the J call TRBJ2-7; 8 bases align to TRBD2. The CDR3 loop spans 14 amino acids. CDR1 is LNHNV, CDR2 YYDKDF, per germline (reference sequence). Unmatched junction bases numbered 4, after V lost 4 bases and J lost 2 bases. The CDR3 protein is CATSKTSGPYEQYF. CDR3 DNA sequence: TGTGCCACCAGCAAAACTAGCGGTCCCTACGAGCAGTACTTC.

This clonotype was counted only a few times. This chain connects TRBV19 to TRBJ2-5, with 7 bases matching TRBD2. The ends lost 10 bases at V and 3 bases at J; junction bases unmatched: 5. Germline assignment: CDR1 LNHDA and CDR2 SQIVND (reference sequence). The CDR3 runs to 12 residues. CDR3 protein: CATGGVEETQYF. CDR3 in DNA: TGTGCCACTGGGGGGGTGGAAGAGACCCAGTACTTC.

This clonotype was counted many times. The chain carries TRBV25-1 and TRBJ1-1; the D gene is possibly TRBD1 (6 bases). This CDR3 contains 12 residues. The germline gives CDR1 MGHDK, CDR2 SYGVNS. V was pared by 1 base and J by 7 bases, with 7 bases between. CDR3 nucleotide sequence: TGTGCCAGCAGTGAATCAGGGGTTGAAGCTTTCTTT. Amino acids: CASSESGVEAFF.

This clonotype was picked up many times. The chain has TRBV10-3 and TRBJ2-5, with D possibly being TRBD1 or TRBD2 (6 bases each). V shed 6 bases and J shed 2 bases, with 10 bases lying between them. Germline CDR1 reads ENHRY; CDR2 reads SYGVKD. The length of the CDR3 is 13 residues. The DNA for the CDR3 is TGTGCCATCAGGGGGGGCGTTCAAGAGACCCAGTACTTC. It encodes CAIRGGVQETQYF.

V usage is TRBV7-2 and J usage is TRBJ1-3; D not resolved. Germline CDR1 SGHTA, CDR2 FQGNSA. The V end lost 5 bases, the J end lost 0 bases, and 14 bases lay between the germline ends. The CDR3 runs 16 residues. The CDR3 DNA reads TGTGCCAGCAGCGCTTACCGGGCCGACTCTGGAAACACCATATATTTT. Translation: CASSAYRADSGNTIYF.

This clonotype was detected only a few times. J is TRBJ2-2 and V is TRBV7-9, with a weak D call TRBD1 (5 bases). The V end was cut by 4 bases, the J end by 1 base, with 10 bases between. The CDR3 contains 15 residues. Germline V gene lookup returns CDR1 SEHNR and CDR2 FQNEAQ (reference sequence). The CDR3 DNA sequence: TGTGCCAGCAGCTCCCACGACAGGAACACCGGGGAGCTGTTTTTT. This translates into CASSSHDRNTGELFF.

This clonotype was seen a handful of times. The gene calls are TRBV9 and TRBJ1-6; D uncertain. The germline V gene encodes CDR1 SGDLS and CDR2 YYNGEE. Trimming pared 4 bases from V and 5 bases from J, leaving 10 bases between. The CDR3 totals 14 residues. CDR3 loop: CASSPWENNSPLHF. For the CDR3, the DNA is TGTGCCAGCAGCCCCTGGGAAAATAATTCACCCCTCCACTTT. The entire variable domain, with the rest obtained from reference TRBV9 and TRBJ1-6, is as follows: DSGVTQTPKHLITATGQRVTLRCSPRSGDLSVYWYQQSLDQGLQFLIQYYNGEERAKGNILERFSAQQFPDLHSELNLSSLELGDSALYFCASSPWENNSPLHFGNGTRLTVT.

This clonotype was seen repeatedly, ten times or more. The chain links TRBV19 to TRBJ1-5; 10 bases match TRBD1. Germline CDR1 LNHDA, CDR2 SQIVND (reference sequence). The junction had 7 bases not matched to a gene; V was cut back by 7 bases and J by 4 bases. This CDR3 has 15 amino acids. The CDR3 sequence: CASTPSGQGNQPQHF. In nucleotides, the CDR3 is TGTGCCAGTACTCCGTCGGGACAGGGGAATCAGCCCCAGCATTTT.

The CDR3 reads CASSVSRTVNQPQHF. DNA of the CDR3: TGTGCCAGCAGTGTTTCTCGGACTGTGAATCAGCCCCAGCATTTT. The chain has TRBV6-1 and TRBJ1-5; D is unresolved. Germline V gives CDR1 MNHNS, CDR2 SASEGT. Between the trimmed V and J ends, which lost 4 bases and 4 bases, there was a span of 14 bases. The CDR3 sequence is 15 residues long.

This clonotype appeared a few times. The chain combines TRBV6-1 with TRBJ1-5, with D unclear. The length of the CDR3 is 14 residues. Between the trimmed V and J ends, which lost 1 base and 7 bases, there was a span of 11 bases. Germline assignment: CDR1 MNHNS and CDR2 SASEGT. The CDR3: CASSEVGEPQPQHF. The CDR3 region has the DNA TGTGCCAGCAGTGAAGTCGGGGAACCACAGCCCCAGCATTTT.

This clonotype was found many times. V gene TRBV2 combines with J gene TRBJ1-1, with TRBD1 identical over 9 bases. Germline V CDR1 and CDR2: SNHLY, FYNNEI. The CDR3 consists of 15 residues. V shed 7 bases and J 1 base; nucleotides not matched to a gene: 7. CDR3 bases: TGTGCCAGCAACCAGAGGGACAGGGCGAACACTGAAGCTTTCTTT. Amino acids: CASNQRDRANTEAFF.

V and J are TRBV10-3 and TRBJ2-7, with D possibly being TRBD1 or TRBD2 (6 bases each). The germline CDR1 and CDR2 sequences are ENHRY and SYGVKD. This CDR3 is built from 13 residues. Trimming left V 10 bases short and J 0 bases short, with 13 bases between. The CDR3 is CATGRQDSYEQYF. CDR3 DNA: TGTGCCACCGGGAGACAGGACTCCTACGAGCAGTACTTC.

A note on this clonotype: A read error may produce the germline difference seen at one junction end. The chain recombines TRBV10-3 with TRBJ2-2, with D maybe TRBD2 (5 bases). CDR3 length equals 14 residues. Germline loops: CDR1 ENHRY, CDR2 SYGVKD. CDR3 region: CASSYGVYTGELFF. The CDR3 coding sequence is TGTGCCAGCAGTTACGGGGTTTACACCGGGGAGCTGTTTTTT.

This rearrangement joins TRBV3-1 to TRBJ2-7; D tentatively reads TRBD1 or TRBD2 (5 bases each). V lost 0 bases, J lost 5 bases, and 11 bases lay in between. This CDR3 contains 14 residues. Germline lookup yields CDR1 LGHDT and CDR2 YNNKEL (reference sequence). The DNA for the CDR3 is TGTGCCAGCAGCCAAGAATGGGGGTCTCACGAGCAGTACTTC. This gives the protein CASSQEWGSHEQYF.

V is TRBV24-1 and J is TRBJ2-2; 8 positions agree with TRBD2. Germline CDR1 and CDR2: KGHDR and SFDVKD. The CDR3 covers 16 residues. J gave up 1 base and V 11 bases, and 11 bases lay outside the gene matches. This CDR3 is CASSLGLEGNTGELFF. CDR3 nucleotide sequence: TGTGCCAGCAGCCTGGGACTAGAAGGGAACACCGGGGAGCTGTTTTTT.

This clonotype has just one count. Its ends do not fully match the called genes, so a read error is possible. V and J are TRBV2 and TRBJ1-2; 9 nucleotides align to TRBD1. The germline gives CDR1 SNHLY, CDR2 FYNNEI. This CDR3 spans 15 amino acids. CDR3 residues: CASSGGTGFDYGYIF. The CDR3 DNA reads as TGTGCCAGCAGTGGGGGGACAGGGTTCGACTATGGCTACATCTTC.